This TCR beta chain was identified in a study of CD8 T cells in Susac syndrome. The RNA input was about 0.45 to 1 ug, and it was reverse transcribed with random hexamers. TCR beta CDR3 was amplified by immunoSEQ covering 54 Vbeta and 13 Jbeta. Each CDR3 protein is one row after TCRdb ran MiXCR on the immunoSEQ multiplex PCR reads. This table holds roughly 50,000 distinct CDR3 sequences, 90% to 95% found once. In germline, CDR1 is MNHEY, CDR2 SMNVEV (reference sequence). This CDR3 is built from 13 residues. V was shortened by 9 bases and J by 10 bases, with 19 bases between the two germline ends. This sequence joins TRBV27 and TRBJ2-1; D is uncertain. Sequencing was performed on CD8+ T cells from PBMCs. The sequence derives from a human donor in good health. This chain's CDR3 is CASSPGISGEQFF. CDR3 DNA: TGTGCCAGTTCACCCGGCATTTCGGGCGAGCAGTTCTTC.